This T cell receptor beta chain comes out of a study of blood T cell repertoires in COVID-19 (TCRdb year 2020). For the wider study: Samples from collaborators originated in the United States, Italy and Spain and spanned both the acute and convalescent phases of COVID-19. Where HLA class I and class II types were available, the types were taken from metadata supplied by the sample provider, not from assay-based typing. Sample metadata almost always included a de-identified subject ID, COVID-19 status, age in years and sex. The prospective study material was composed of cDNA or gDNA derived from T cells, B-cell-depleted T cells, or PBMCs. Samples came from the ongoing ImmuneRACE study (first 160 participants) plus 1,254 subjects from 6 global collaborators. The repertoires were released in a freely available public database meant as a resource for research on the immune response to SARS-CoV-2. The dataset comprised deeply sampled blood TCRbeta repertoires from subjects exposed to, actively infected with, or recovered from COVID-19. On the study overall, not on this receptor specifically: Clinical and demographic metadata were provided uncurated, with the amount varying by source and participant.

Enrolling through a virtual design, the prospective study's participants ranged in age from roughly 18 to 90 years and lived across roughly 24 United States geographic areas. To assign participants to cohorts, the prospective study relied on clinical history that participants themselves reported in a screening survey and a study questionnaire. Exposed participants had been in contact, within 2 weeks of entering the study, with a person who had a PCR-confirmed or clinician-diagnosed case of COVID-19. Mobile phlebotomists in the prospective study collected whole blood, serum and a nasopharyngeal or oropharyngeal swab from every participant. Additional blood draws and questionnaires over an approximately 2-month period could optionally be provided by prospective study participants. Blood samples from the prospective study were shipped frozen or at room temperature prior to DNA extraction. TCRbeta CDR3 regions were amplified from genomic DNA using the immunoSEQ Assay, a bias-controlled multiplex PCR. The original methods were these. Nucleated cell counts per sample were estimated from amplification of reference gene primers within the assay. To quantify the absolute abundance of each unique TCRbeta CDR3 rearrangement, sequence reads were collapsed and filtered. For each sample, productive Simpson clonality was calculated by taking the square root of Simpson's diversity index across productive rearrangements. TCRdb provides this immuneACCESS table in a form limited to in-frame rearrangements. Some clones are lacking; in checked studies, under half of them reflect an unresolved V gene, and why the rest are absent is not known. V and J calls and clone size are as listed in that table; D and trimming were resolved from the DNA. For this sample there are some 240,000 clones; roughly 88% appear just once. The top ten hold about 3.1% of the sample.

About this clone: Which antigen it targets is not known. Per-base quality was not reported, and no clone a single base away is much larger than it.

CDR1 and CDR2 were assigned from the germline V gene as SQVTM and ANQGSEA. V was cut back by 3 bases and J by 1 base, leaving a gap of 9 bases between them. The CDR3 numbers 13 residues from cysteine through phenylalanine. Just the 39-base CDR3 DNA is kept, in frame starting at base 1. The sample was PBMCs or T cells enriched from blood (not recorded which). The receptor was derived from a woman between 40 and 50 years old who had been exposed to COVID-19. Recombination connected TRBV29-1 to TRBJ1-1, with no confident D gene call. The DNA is TGCAGCGTTGAGGAGACGCAGAACACTGAAGCTTTCTTT. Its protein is CSVEETQNTEAFF. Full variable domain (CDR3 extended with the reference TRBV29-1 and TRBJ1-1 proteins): SAVISQKPSRDICQRGTSLTIQCQVDSQVTMMFWYRQQPGQSLTLIATANQGSEATYESGFVIDKFPISRPNLTFSTLTVSNMSPEDSSIYLCSVEETQNTEAFFGQGTRLTVV.